This T cell receptor beta chain was sequenced in a study of blood T cell repertoires in COVID-19. Turning to the study itself: In each case, the material was cDNA or gDNA derived from T cells, B-cell-depleted T cells, or PBMCs.

In the source study's methods: The authors estimated nucleated cell counts from reference gene primer amplification. The repertoire was sequenced with immunoSEQ multiplex PCR; TCRdb's copy has only in-frame clones and lacks some. Clone size and the V and J calls come from that table; the DNA yielded D and trimming. The data contain about 120,000 clones, 77% of them singletons. Trimming removed 9 bases at V and 8 bases at J, with 17 bases between. Germline-derived CDR1 and CDR2 are MNHEY and SVGAGI. The CDR3 runs 14 residues. The clonotype was recovered from a human donor in a cohort sampled during active COVID-19. The sample consisted of peripheral blood. J is TRBJ1-6 and V is TRBV6-5; TRBD1 is a possible D gene (5 bases). The CDR3 loop reads CASNPGEQDSPLHF. The DNA for the CDR3 is TGTGCCAGTAACCCGGGGGAGCAGGATTCACCCCTCCACTTT.